Listed here are 26 T cell receptor beta chains from one sample, sequenced in a study of blood T cell repertoires in COVID-19. Assay: immunoSEQ multiplex PCR; the TCRdb copy retains only in-frame clones and omits some. This sample yields approximately 200,000 clones, of which roughly 80% are seen a single time; 12% belongs to the top ten. The sequencing sample was made of PBMCs or T cells enriched from blood (not recorded which). The origin of the receptors is a man aged 40-55 years who had recovered from COVID-19.

The V and J genes are TRBV5-1 and TRBJ1-4; D ambiguous. CDR3 length: 15 amino acids. V lost 6 bases and J lost 0, with 12 bases in between. Germline V gives CDR1 SGHRS, CDR2 YFSETQ. The CDR3 DNA sequence: TGCGCCAGCAAGGTAGCCCCCGCAACTAATGAAAAACTGTTTTTT. Translating it yields CASKVAPATNEKLFF.

V is TRBV11-2 and J is TRBJ2-1, with 8 nucleotides matching TRBD2. The CDR3 is made up of 15 amino acids. Germline loops: CDR1 SGHAT, CDR2 FQNNGV. The V segment lost 10 bases and the J segment 9 bases; nucleotides outside the gene matches: 17. The CDR3 spells CATSRGAGAGGEQFF. CDR3 DNA sequence: TGTGCCACCTCACGTGGAGCGGGAGCTGGCGGTGAGCAGTTCTTC.

This clone is a singleton in its sample. V and J are TRBV7-2 and TRBJ2-7; 7 bases fit TRBD2. V was clipped by 1 base and J by 1 base; unmatched bases: 1. The CDR3 is made up of 14 amino acids. Germline values: CDR1 SGHTA, CDR2 FQGNSA. CDR3 nucleotide sequence: TGTGCCAGCAGCTTAGGGCGGGGGTCCTACGAGCAGTACGTC. It codes for CASSLGRGSYEQYV.

Only a few counts were recorded for this clone. The rearrangement links TRBV19 to TRBJ2-5; possibly TRBD2 for D (6 bases). Germline CDR1 LNHDA, CDR2 SQIVND (reference sequence). Between the trimmed V and J ends, which lost 5 bases and 3 bases, there was a span of 13 bases. CDR3 length equals 14 residues. CDR3 sequence: CASSPLGGEETQYF. The CDR3 DNA sequence: TGTGCCAGTAGTCCCCTGGGCGGGGAAGAGACCCAGTACTTC.

The chain joins TRBV5-4 to TRBJ1-6; 8 positions agree with TRBD1. Germline loops: CDR1 SGHNT, CDR2 YYREEE (reference sequence). Trimming cost V 1 base and J 9 bases; bases outside gene matches: 3. The CDR3 length is 14 residues. The CDR3 DNA sequence: TGTGCCAGCAGCTTGCAGGGGGCCAGTTCACCCCTCCACTTT. Translating gives CASSLQGASSPLHF.

The rearrangement joins TRBV18 to TRBJ1-1; 7 positions match TRBD1. Per germline, CDR1 KGHSH and CDR2 LQKENI. Trimming took 3 bases from V and 6 from J; bases not matched to a gene: 4. The CDR3 extends over 13 amino acids. The CDR3 spells CASSPPGTAEAFF. CDR3 bases: TGTGCCAGCTCACCCCCAGGGACAGCTGAAGCTTTCTTT.

About this clone: A junction end diverges from the germline sequence, so it may reflect a read error. V is TRBV30 and J is TRBJ1-2; D is perhaps TRBD1 (5 bases). Germline CDR1 GTSNPN, CDR2 SVGIG (reference sequence). CDR3 length equals 12 residues. Here the CDR3 DNA reads TGTGCCTGGAGTGTATATCGGACAAGGCCCTCCTTC. Protein product: CAWSVYRTRPSF.

In this sample, this clone turned up once. This rearrangement joins TRBV2 to TRBJ1-1; D possibly corresponds to TRBD1 (6 bases). Germline assignment: CDR1 SNHLY and CDR2 FYNNEI. Trimming pared 7 bases from V and 2 bases from J, leaving 14 bases between. The CDR3 is 14 residues long. CDR3 DNA sequence: TGTGCCAGCAACCGGGACATACTAAACACTGAAGCTTTCTTT. It translates to CASNRDILNTEAFF.

This clone was recorded only once. The J gene is TRBJ2-3, the V gene TRBV4-3; 10 nucleotides agree with TRBD2. The CDR3 has 16 residues. The ends lost 0 bases at V and 1 base at J; junction bases unmatched: 1. Per germline, CDR1 LGHNA and CDR2 YSLEER. In nucleotides, the CDR3 is TGCGCCAGCAGCCAAGAAGCGGGAGGGCGCACAGATACGCAGTATTTT. It is translated as CASSQEAGGRTDTQYF.

The CDR3 bases are TGTGCCACCAGCAGGGGGGCCACTGAAGCTTTCTTT. Its translation is CATSRGATEAFF. V and J are TRBV15 and TRBJ1-1; possibly TRBD1 for D (6 bases). Trimming removed 3 bases from V and 4 bases from J, with 6 bases in between. This CDR3 spans 12 amino acids. CDR1 is LNHNV, CDR2 YYDKDF, per germline (reference sequence). Supplemented by reference TRBV15 and TRBJ1-1, the full variable domain reads DAMVIQNPRYQVTQFGKPVTLSCSQTLNHNVMYWYQQKSSQAPKLLFHYYDKDFNNEADTPDNFQSRRPNTSFCFLDIRSPGLGDTAMYLCATSRGATEAFFGQGTRLTVV.

J is TRBJ2-2 and V is TRBV2; no clear D. CDR1 and CDR2 (germline): SNHLY, FYNNEI. The CDR3 is made up of 12 amino acids. The V and J ends lost 4 bases and 4 bases respectively, with 4 bases between them. CDR3 in DNA: TGTGCCAGCAGTGCCTTCACCGGGGAGCTGTTTTTT. Residues: CASSAFTGELFF.

This clone was found a few times. This rearrangement joins TRBV10-3 to TRBJ1-6; D is unclear. Germline V lookup: CDR1 ENHRY, CDR2 SYGVKD. The CDR3 covers 13 residues. Deletions cut 4 bases from V and 10 bases from J, with 11 bases between. CDR3: CAISASQFSPLHF. CDR3 nucleotides: TGTGCCATCAGTGCGTCGCAGTTCTCACCCCTCCACTTT.

The chain joins TRBV28 to TRBJ1-4; a weak D match, TRBD1 (5 bases). Germline V CDR1 and CDR2: MDHEN, SYDVKM. V gave up 3 bases and J gave up 3 bases, with 14 bases separating them. There are 16 residues in the CDR3. In nucleotides, the CDR3 is TGTGCCAGCAGTTTCCGGGGGATCAGGCCTAATGAAAAACTGTTTTTT. Its protein product is CASSFRGIRPNEKLFF.

The chain has TRBV5-1 and TRBJ2-5; TRBD1 is a possible D gene (5 bases). The CDR3 totals 14 residues. V lost 2 bases, J lost 5 bases, and 13 bases lay in between. Looked up from germline, CDR1 is SGHRS and CDR2 is YFSETQ. DNA for the CDR3: TGCGCCAGCAGCTTAGGGGTTAATGGGGAGACCCAGTACTTC. Translating gives CASSLGVNGETQYF.

J is TRBJ2-1 and V is TRBV5-1; tentatively, D is TRBD1 (6 bases). The CDR3 contains 16 residues. V lost 0 bases and J 2 bases, leaving 12 bases between the germline ends. The germline CDR1 and CDR2 sequences are SGHRS and YFSETQ. The CDR3 nucleotides read TGCGCCAGCAGCTTGGACCCCAGGGGCACCTACAATGAGCAGTTCTTC. As protein: CASSLDPRGTYNEQFF. Full variable domain (rest looked up from reference TRBV5-1 and TRBJ2-1): KAGVTQTPRYLIKTRGQQVTLSCSPISGHRSVSWYQQTPGQGLQFLFEYFSETQRNKGNFPGRFSGRQFSNSRSEMNVSTLELGDSALYLCASSLDPRGTYNEQFFGPGTRLTVL.

This clone was observed a few times. This sequence joins TRBV6-5 and TRBJ2-7; 12 bases match TRBD2. The CDR3 has 15 residues. Germline-derived CDR1 and CDR2 are MNHEY and SVGAGI. V lost 7 bases and J lost 2; bases outside the gene matches: 6. The DNA for the CDR3 is TGTGCCAGCAACCCTCGGACTAGCGGGACCTACGAGCAGTACTTC. Its protein is CASNPRTSGTYEQYF.

The chain joins TRBV19 to TRBJ2-1; D is perhaps TRBD2 (6 bases). V was pared by 3 bases and J by 0 bases, with 15 bases between. The germline V gene has CDR1 LNHDA and CDR2 SQIVND (reference sequence). CDR3 size: 17 residues. CDR3 coding DNA: TGTGCCAGTAGTATTTTGTCTAGCGTGAGCTCCTACAATGAGCAGTTCTTC. Its protein is CASSILSSVSSYNEQFF. Full variable domain (outside the CDR3, taken from reference TRBV19 and TRBJ2-1): DGGITQSPKYLFRKEGQNVTLSCEQNLNHDAMYWYRQDPGQGLRLIYYSQIVNDFQKGDIAEGYSVSREKKESFPLTVTSAQKNPTAFYLCASSILSSVSSYNEQFFGPGTRLTVL.

In its sample, this clone was seen once. The V call is TRBV5-1, the J call TRBJ1-4, with D possibly matching TRBD1 (5 bases). Germline V gene sequence: CDR1 SGHRS, CDR2 YFSETQ. Trimming shortened V by 4 bases and J by 8 bases, and 21 bases separated the two germline ends. The length of the CDR3 is 16 residues. The chain's CDR3 is CASSPGTLGAGEKLFF. In DNA form, the CDR3 reads TGCGCCAGCAGCCCAGGGACTTTAGGTGCGGGGGAAAAACTGTTTTTT.

A note on this clone: This CDR3 is also generated by other DNA sequences in the sample. This sequence joins TRBV7-2 and TRBJ2-1; 13 bases are shared with TRBD2. The CDR3 is 16 amino acids. Trimming at V came to 1 base and at J to 7 bases, leaving 4 bases not matched to a gene. The V gene's germline CDR1 is SGHTA and CDR2 FQGNSA. For the CDR3, the DNA is TGTGCCAGCAGCTTAGGCGGGACTAGCGGGACGAATGAGCAGTTCTTC. Amino acid sequence: CASSLGGTSGTNEQFF.

The chain carries TRBV11-2 and TRBJ2-1, with 12 bases lining up with TRBD2. Per the germline V gene, CDR1 is SGHAT and CDR2 is FQNNGV. The CDR3 has 16 amino acids. V gave up 2 bases and J gave up 4 bases; unmatched junction bases: 3. The CDR3 loop reads CASSLRLAGVYNEQFF. CDR3 sequence (DNA): TGTGCCAGCAGCTTAAGACTAGCGGGAGTATACAATGAGCAGTTCTTC.

This chain joins TRBV24-1 and TRBJ1-3; TRBD1 matches at 8 bases. The CDR3 length is 15 residues. The junction had 2 bases not matched to a gene; V was cut back by 3 bases and J by 2 bases. CDR1 and CDR2 from the germline V gene are KGHDR and SFDVKD. The CDR3 sequence is CATSDAGGTGNTIYF. The CDR3 nucleotides read TGTGCCACCAGTGATGCAGGGGGCACTGGAAACACCATATATTTT.

This clone was seen only once. This sequence joins TRBV2 and TRBJ1-5; D possibly corresponds to TRBD1 (5 bases). Between the trimmed V and J ends, which lost 6 bases and 1 base, there was a span of 16 bases. This CDR3 is built from 16 residues. CDR1 and CDR2 (germline): SNHLY, FYNNEI. In nucleotides, the CDR3 is TGTGCCAGCAGGGGAGGGGAAGGGTGGAGCAATCAGCCCCAGCATTTT. Its protein is CASRGGEGWSNQPQHF. Full variable domain (remainder filled in from reference TRBV2 and TRBJ1-5): EPEVTQTPSHQVTQMGQEVILRCVPISNHLYFYWYRQILGQKVEFLVSFYNNEISEKSEIFDDQFSVERPDGSNFTLKIRSTKLEDSAMYFCASRGGEGWSNQPQHFGDGTRLSIL.

The rearrangement links TRBV7-2 to TRBJ2-3; the D is unclear. The V end lost 3 bases, the J end lost 4 bases, and 8 bases lay between the germline ends. The CDR3 length is 13 residues. Germline-derived CDR1 and CDR2 are SGHTA and FQGNSA. The CDR3 protein is CASSLIRADTQYF. CDR3 nucleotide sequence: TGTGCCAGCAGCTTGATTCGAGCAGATACGCAGTATTTT.

For the CDR3, the DNA is TGTGCCAGCAGCCCGGATACAGGGGGCGCGGCTGAAGCTTTCTTT. Its translation: CASSPDTGGAAEAFF. The gene calls are TRBV7-7 and TRBJ1-1; 9 bases line up with TRBD1. Trimming took 5 bases from V and 6 from J; bases not matched to a gene: 10. The germline V gene has CDR1 SSHAT and CDR2 FNYEAQ (reference sequence). This CDR3 is built from 15 residues.

The chain joins TRBV6-5 to TRBJ2-2; D might be TRBD1 (5 bases). Germline V gene sequence: CDR1 MNHEY, CDR2 SVGAGI. Trimming cost V 5 bases and J 11 bases, with 9 bases left between them. The CDR3 runs to 11 residues. Here the CDR3 DNA reads TGTGCCAGCAGTAATCAGGGTGAGCTGTTTTTT. This encodes CASSNQGELFF.

This chain connects TRBV9 to TRBJ2-5, with 10 bases that match TRBD2. Germline assignment: CDR1 SGDLS and CDR2 YYNGEE. After removal of 4 bases from V and 2 bases from J, the junction contained 2 bases not matched to a gene. CDR3 length: 14 residues. CDR3 residues: CASSPTSGQETQYF. The CDR3 nucleotides are TGTGCCAGCAGCCCGACTAGCGGGCAAGAGACCCAGTACTTC.